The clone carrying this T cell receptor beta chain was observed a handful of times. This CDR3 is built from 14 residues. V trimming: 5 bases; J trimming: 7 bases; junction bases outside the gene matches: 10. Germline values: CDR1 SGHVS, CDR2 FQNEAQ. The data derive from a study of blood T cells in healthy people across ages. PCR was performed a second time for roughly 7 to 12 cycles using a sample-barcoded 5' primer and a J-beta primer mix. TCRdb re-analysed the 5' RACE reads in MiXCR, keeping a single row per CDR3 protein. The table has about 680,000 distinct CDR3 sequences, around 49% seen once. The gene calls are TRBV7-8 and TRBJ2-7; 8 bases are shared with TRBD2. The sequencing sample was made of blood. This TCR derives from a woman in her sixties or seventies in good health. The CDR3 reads CASSLSGTRREQYF. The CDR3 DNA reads TGTGCCAGCAGCCTCTCCGGGACTAGGAGGGAGCAGTACTTC.